This TCR beta chain was profiled in a study of OX40 agonist ivuxolimab in advanced cancers. Study-wide context: Earlier anti-PD-1, anti-PD-L1 or anti-CTLA-4 therapy was permitted; about 44% had received some. Regarding the study as a whole: Partly responding patients at 0.1-3.0 mg/kg showed some of the smallest clonal expansion. The work left the antigen specificity of expanded peripheral T cells undetermined. The average count of expanded clones was higher among CD8+ T cells than among CD4+.

The CDR3 contains 13 residues. Per the germline V gene, CDR1 is SGHTA and CDR2 is FQGTGA. Trimming removed 1 base from V and 5 bases from J, with 7 bases in between. As to this clone: The antigen is unknown.

The repertoire was sequenced with immunoSEQ multiplex PCR; TCRdb's copy has only in-frame clones and lacks some. The data show about 41,000 clones, around nine tenths seen once. The rearrangement links TRBV7-3 to TRBJ2-3; D ambiguous. The TCR was taken from an adult with an advanced solid tumor such as melanoma, head and neck, liver or kidney cancer. The specimen was CD4+ or CD8+ T cells sorted from blood, collected in a trial of the OX40 agonist ivuxolimab. CDR3 loop: CASSLSGGDTQYF. The DNA of the CDR3 is TGTGCCAGCAGCTTAAGTGGTGGAGATACGCAGTATTTT.